This T cell receptor (beta chain) was obtained from a study of blood T cell repertoires in COVID-19. Study overall: Researchers got acute and convalescent COVID-19 samples from the United States, Italy and Spain. In each case, the material was cDNA or gDNA derived from T cells, B-cell-depleted T cells, or PBMCs.

Per the study methods: By means of reference gene primer amplification, nucleated cell counts were estimated. Clones were sequenced by immunoSEQ multiplex PCR, and TCRdb holds only the in-frame ones, with some missing. The DNA gave D and trimming, while V, J and clone size come from that table. The sample has some 90,000 clones, roughly nine tenths seen once; the top ten hold about 9.1%. The CDR3 spans 15 residues. The V end lost 7 bases, the J end lost 1 base, and 15 bases lay between the germline ends. Per germline, CDR1 SGHNT and CDR2 YYREEE (reference sequence). The chain couples TRBV5-4 to TRBJ1-3; D may be TRBD1 (5 bases). The sequenced material came from peripheral blood. The sequence came from a man aged 50 to 59 with acute or convalescent COVID-19. CDR3 sequence (DNA): TGTGCCAGCGCTCCTGGGGCGGGGTCTGGAAACACCATATATTTT. It specifies CASAPGAGSGNTIYF.